The sequence of this T cell receptor beta chain was determined in a study of shared clonotypes between healthy human individuals. With 0 bases removed from V and 4 bases from J, the gap between germline ends came to 16 bases. The CDR3 sequence is 17 residues long. The germline CDR1 and CDR2 sequences are SGHTA and FQGTGA. Only in-frame clones appear in the TCRdb table, and some are missing; sequencing was by immunoSEQ multiplex PCR. Of approximately 2,300,000 clones in the sample, 85% to 95% were seen once. Broader study findings: Collection of samples was limited to blood; tissue repertoires likely differ. Clonotype sharing across a few donors was observed for 4% to 6.5% of naive CD4 clonotypes.

To note about this clone: Its antigen is undetermined.

Sequenced input: naive CD4+ T cells from PBMCs. Subset in this sample: CD45RA+ positively selected. This clonotype was sampled from a man between 18 and 29 years old in good health. Some clones in this sample may be carry-over from other donors' samples. The rearrangement joins TRBV7-3 to TRBJ2-1, with D uncertain. CDR3 amino acids: CASSLTAAPLPYNEQFF. CDR3 bases: TGTGCCAGCAGCTTAACAGCAGCACCCCTACCTTACAATGAGCAGTTCTTC.